Below, 32 T cell receptor beta chains from the same sample are listed, as sequenced in a study of PD-1 blockade in classical Hodgkin lymphoma. Relapses following autologous stem cell transplantation were seen in all patients, with brentuximab vedotin exposure varying. The repertoire was sequenced with immunoSEQ multiplex PCR; TCRdb's copy has only in-frame clones and lacks some. The sample yields about 43,000 clones, about 65% seen once. Specimen: peripheral blood mononuclear cells (PBMCs), collected before the second cycle of nivolumab. All receptors derive from a human donor with classical Hodgkin lymphoma.

The chain links TRBV7-9 to TRBJ2-3; TRBD2 matches 9 bases. This CDR3 spans 14 amino acids. V shed 1 base and J 4 bases; nucleotides not matched to a gene: 0. Germline V gene sequence: CDR1 SEHNR, CDR2 FQNEAQ (reference sequence). The CDR3 region is CASSLVAGADTQYF. As DNA, the CDR3 is TGTGCCAGCAGCTTAGTAGCGGGAGCAGATACGCAGTATTTT. Complete variable domain (other parts from reference TRBV7-9 and TRBJ2-3): DTGVSQNPRHKITKRGQNVTFRCDPISEHNRLYWYRQTLGQGPEFLTYFQNEAQLEKSRLLSDRFSAERPKGSFSTLEIQRTEQGDSAMYLCASSLVAGADTQYFGPGTRLTVL.

V is TRBV4-2 and J is TRBJ1-5; no firm D call. Germline loops: CDR1 LGHNA, CDR2 YNFKEQ. The ends were cut back, 0 bases at V and 0 bases at J, with 9 bases in the middle. This CDR3 has 16 amino acids. The CDR3 DNA sequence: TGTGCCAGCAGCCAAGAGCCAGGTCATAGCAATCAGCCCCAGCATTTT. This sequence encodes CASSQEPGHSNQPQHF.

The chain couples TRBV7-6 to TRBJ1-4, with TRBD1 as a possible D gene (5 bases). Germline values: CDR1 SGHVS, CDR2 FNYEAQ. V lost 3 bases to trimming and J lost 6 bases, with 11 bases between them. There are 14 residues in the CDR3. CDR3 residues: CASSFEAGYEKLFF. As DNA, the CDR3 is TGTGCCAGCAGCTTTGAGGCAGGGTATGAAAAACTGTTTTTT.

The chain joins TRBV5-6 to TRBJ2-7, with unresolved D. The V end was cut by 0 bases, the J end by 5 bases, with 12 bases between. Germline lookup yields CDR1 SGHDT and CDR2 YYEEEE. CDR3 length: 14 amino acids. CDR3 protein: CASSLGASSDEQYF. CDR3 DNA sequence: TGTGCCAGCAGCTTGGGCGCCTCTTCCGACGAGCAGTACTTC.

V gene TRBV2 combines with J gene TRBJ2-7; 7 nucleotides line up with TRBD2. V was pared by 4 bases and J by 0 bases, with 6 bases of the junction left unmatched. Per the germline V gene, CDR1 is SNHLY and CDR2 is FYNNEI. This CDR3 is 15 amino acids long. The CDR3 coding sequence is TGTGCCAGCAGTGTATGGGACTATAGCTCCTACGAGCAGTACTTC. It is translated as CASSVWDYSSYEQYF.

The rearrangement uses TRBV7-9 and TRBJ1-2, with 10 bases fitting TRBD1. Germline trimming cut 4 bases from V and 2 bases from J; bases unmatched to any gene: 7. The CDR3 is 16 amino acids. Germline V gene data show CDR1 as SEHNR and CDR2 as FQNEAQ (reference sequence). The CDR3 loop reads CASSSQDRGRNYGYTF. The CDR3 DNA reads TGTGCCAGCAGCTCTCAAGACAGGGGGCGCAACTATGGCTACACCTTC.

The V and J genes are TRBV29-1 and TRBJ2-3; 8 nucleotides match TRBD1. CDR1 and CDR2 (germline): SQVTM, ANQGSEA. The J segment lost 5 bases and the V segment lost 5 bases, leaving 9 bases of the junction unmatched. This CDR3 region has 14 residues. The CDR3 DNA reads TGCAGCGTTTATGGACAGGGAATTGGAGATACGCAGTATTTT. Amino acids: CSVYGQGIGDTQYF.

The rearrangement joins TRBV28 to TRBJ2-5, with D possibly matching TRBD2 (7 bases). Germline V gene lookup returns CDR1 MDHEN and CDR2 SYDVKM. The V end was cut by 4 bases, the J end by 5 bases, with 20 bases between. This CDR3 contains 16 residues. CDR3 DNA: TGTGCCAGCAGTTCCGACTTGGGGGGGCAGCGGGAGACCCAGTACTTC. It yields the protein CASSSDLGGQRETQYF.

The chain has TRBV6-1 and TRBJ1-2, with 7 positions matching TRBD1. Trimming took 1 base from V and 5 from J; bases not matched to a gene: 1. CDR3 size: 13 residues. Germline V lookup: CDR1 MNHNS, CDR2 SASEGT. The CDR3 protein is CASSEDRGYGYTF. The CDR3 nucleotides read TGTGCCAGCAGTGAAGACAGGGGATATGGCTACACCTTC.

V gene TRBV18 combines with J gene TRBJ2-1; 11 bases are a match to TRBD2. Losses at the gene ends were 4 bases for V and 5 bases for J; bases not matched to a gene: 10. Germline lookup yields CDR1 KGHSH and CDR2 LQKENI. CDR3 length equals 17 residues. This chain's CDR3 is CASSLLPGLADHNEQFF. CDR3 DNA sequence: TGTGCCAGCTCACTTCTCCCGGGACTAGCGGATCACAATGAGCAGTTCTTC.

This clone was observed once. The chain couples TRBV6-5 to TRBJ1-4; tentatively, D is TRBD1 (6 bases). The CDR3 has 15 residues. CDR1 is MNHEY, CDR2 SVGAGI, per germline. Trimming took off 1 base at V and 5 bases at J, with 11 bases between the two ends. The CDR3 loop is CASSYFGGPNEKLFF. In DNA form, the CDR3 reads TGTGCCAGCAGTTACTTCGGGGGCCCCAATGAAAAACTGTTTTTT.

The genes are TRBV5-1 and TRBJ2-3; D is unclear. V shed 4 bases and J shed 0 bases, with 15 bases lying between them. The CDR3 sequence is 16 residues long. CDR1 SGHRS and CDR2 YFSETQ come from the germline V gene. CDR3 sequence: CASSRTRGSSTDTQYF. The DNA of the CDR3 is TGCGCCAGCAGCAGGACGCGTGGCAGTAGCACAGATACGCAGTATTTT.

CDR3 nucleotide sequence: TGTGCCAGTCGGAGAGACACTACGAACACTGAAGCTTTCTTT. Translating it yields CASRRDTTNTEAFF. The chain employs TRBV19 and TRBJ1-1, with D unclear. Germline assignment: CDR1 LNHDA and CDR2 SQIVND (reference sequence). V was pared by 8 bases and J by 1 base, with 14 bases between. CDR3 length: 14 residues.

The chain has TRBV5-1 and TRBJ2-7; 12 bases fit TRBD2. This CDR3 is built from 14 residues. The germline V gene encodes CDR1 SGHRS and CDR2 YFSETQ. Unmatched junction bases numbered 7, after V lost 7 bases and J lost 5 bases. CDR3 DNA: TGCGCCAGCTCCCTAGCGGGAGGGTTAGACGAGCAGTACTTC. Translating gives CASSLAGGLDEQYF.

The V gene is TRBV27, the J gene TRBJ2-1; possibly TRBD2 for D (6 bases). V was pared by 6 bases and J by 5 bases, with 17 bases between. CDR3 length: 15 residues. Germline CDR1 is MNHEY and CDR2 is SMNVEV (reference sequence). As DNA, the CDR3 is TGTGCCAGCAGACCTCTCCCGGGGGAAAACAATGAGCAGTTCTTC. Protein sequence: CASRPLPGENNEQFF.

This rearrangement joins TRBV12-5 to TRBJ1-2; 7 bases are shared with TRBD1. Unmatched junction bases numbered 8, after V lost 6 bases and J lost 7 bases. Germline assignment: CDR1 LGHNT and CDR2 FRNRAP. The CDR3 is 13 residues long. The CDR3 DNA follows: TGTGCTAGTGGACAGGGGTCGATCGGTGGCTACACCTTC. Its protein product is CASGQGSIGGYTF. The full variable domain, its missing parts supplied by reference TRBV12-5 and TRBJ1-2, is DARVTQTPRHKVTEMGQEVTMRCQPILGHNTVFWYRQTMMQGLELLAYFRNRAPLDDSGMPKDRFSAEMPDATLATLKIQPSEPRDSAVYFCASGQGSIGGYTFGSGTRLTVV.

CDR3 sequence (DNA): TGCGCCAGCAGTGAGGCCCGGGACCGTGAGAATGAAAAACTGTTTTTT. Translating it yields CASSEARDRENEKLFF. The chain couples TRBV10-1 to TRBJ1-4; the D gene is possibly TRBD1 (5 bases). The germline V gene encodes CDR1 WNHNN and CDR2 SYGVQD (reference sequence). The CDR3 consists of 16 residues. V lost 2 bases, J lost 5 bases, and 15 bases lay in between.

The chain joins TRBV9 to TRBJ2-7; D gene unclear. From germline, CDR1 is SGDLS and CDR2 YYNGEE. V was trimmed by 0 bases and J by 2 bases, leaving 12 bases between them. The CDR3 has 15 amino acids. The CDR3 here is CASSVGAGGAYEQYF. Written as DNA, the CDR3 is TGTGCCAGCAGCGTAGGGGCTGGCGGCGCCTACGAGCAGTACTTC.

This rearrangement joins TRBV28 to TRBJ2-7, with D uncertain. In germline, CDR1 is MDHEN, CDR2 SYDVKM. This CDR3 has 16 amino acids. Trimming shortened V by 3 bases and J by 4 bases, and 19 bases separated the two germline ends. The CDR3 DNA sequence: TGTGCCAGCAGTTTCAGTCTCATTACTCTGACTTACGAGCAGTACTTC. Translating gives CASSFSLITLTYEQYF. Together with reference TRBV28 and TRBJ2-7, the CDR3 gives the full variable domain: DVKVTQSSRYLVKRTGEKVFLECVQDMDHENMFWYRQDPGLGLRLIYFSYDVKMKEKGDIPEGYSVSREKKERFSLILESASTNQTSMYLCASSFSLITLTYEQYFGPGTRLTVT.

V usage is TRBV21-1 and J usage is TRBJ2-7; the D call in the table, TRBD2, was not verified against the DNA. TRBV21-1 represents a pseudogene. This CDR3 region has 15 residues. This CDR3 reads CASSNLAGDPYEQYF. In DNA, the CDR3 is TGTGCCAGCAGCAATTTAGCGGGGGACCCCTACGAGCAGTACTTC.

V is TRBV19 and J is TRBJ2-1; TRBD2 matches 9 bases. This CDR3 has 15 residues. The ends lost 4 bases at V and 10 bases at J; junction bases unmatched: 11. Per the germline V gene, CDR1 is LNHDA and CDR2 is SQIVND (reference sequence). The CDR3 DNA sequence: TGTGCCAGTAGTAGTGCAGGCGGGAGGGCCCGAGAGCAGTTCTTC. Protein product: CASSSAGGRAREQFF.

The V and J genes are TRBV10-3 and TRBJ1-2; possibly TRBD1 for D (5 bases). The V end was cut by 0 bases, the J end by 3 bases, with 17 bases between. Germline CDR1 is ENHRY and CDR2 is SYGVKD. The CDR3 loop spans 17 amino acids. The CDR3 sequence: CAISESQGGGSYYGYTF. The CDR3 DNA sequence: TGTGCCATCAGTGAGTCTCAGGGCGGTGGAAGCTACTATGGCTACACCTTC.

This chain connects TRBV12-5 to TRBJ2-5; D may correspond to TRBD1 or TRBD2 (5 bases each). V shed 2 bases and J shed 1 base, with 8 bases lying between them. The CDR3 runs to 14 residues. Germline assignment: CDR1 LGHNT and CDR2 FRNRAP. CDR3 coding DNA: TGTGCTAGTGGTTTGTGGGGGATCCAAGAGACCCAGTACTTC. The encoded protein is CASGLWGIQETQYF.

This clone was seen only once. The chain recombines TRBV10-2 with TRBJ2-7; D is possibly TRBD2 (5 bases). Trimming left V 0 bases short and J 5 bases short, with 11 bases between. CDR1 and CDR2 from the germline V gene are WSHSY and SAAADI. This CDR3 region has 14 residues. Written as DNA, the CDR3 is TGCGCCAGCAGTGAGTCATCGGCCGGGGACGAGCAGTACTTC. Translating gives CASSESSAGDEQYF.

This chain uses TRBV6-6 with TRBJ2-7, with D unclear. V dropped 2 bases and J dropped 6 bases, with 11 bases sitting between them. Germline V gives CDR1 MNHNY, CDR2 SVGAGI (reference sequence). This CDR3 has 13 amino acids. The CDR3 here is CASSYPGDREQYF. The CDR3 DNA reads as TGTGCCAGCAGTTACCCTGGCGACCGCGAGCAGTACTTC.

The chain carries TRBV11-1 and TRBJ1-1, with unresolved D. The CDR3 has 15 residues. V shed 5 bases and J shed 1 base, with 14 bases lying between them. CDR1 is SGHAT and CDR2 is FQDESV in the germline V gene (reference sequence). Here the CDR3 reads CASSPRPPSNTEAFF. The CDR3 DNA reads as TGTGCCAGCAGCCCCCGCCCCCCCTCGAACACTGAAGCTTTCTTT.

By sample fraction, this clone is medium-sized. This chain joins TRBV27 and TRBJ2-7; D unresolved. The CDR3 loop spans 12 amino acids. The V gene lost 4 bases and the J gene lost 4 bases, with 8 bases spanning the gap. CDR1 and CDR2 from the germline V gene are MNHEY and SMNVEV (reference sequence). The CDR3 region is CASSSGAYEQYF. CDR3 coding DNA: TGTGCCAGCAGTTCGGGTGCATACGAGCAGTACTTC.

The sample holds one count of this clone. This chain connects TRBV5-4 to TRBJ2-2; D possibly matches TRBD1 or TRBD2 (5 bases each). The CDR3 has 16 residues. V lost 0 bases, J lost 4 bases, and 13 bases lay in between. Looked up from germline, CDR1 is SGHNT and CDR2 is YYREEE (reference sequence). This CDR3 reads CASSLVLGVATGELFF. The CDR3 DNA follows: TGTGCCAGCAGCTTGGTCTTGGGGGTTGCCACCGGGGAGCTGTTTTTT. Based on the CDR3 plus reference TRBV5-4 and TRBJ2-2, the full variable domain is ETGVTQSPTHLIKTRGQQVTLRCSSQSGHNTVSWYQQALGQGPQFIFQYYREEENGRGNFPPRFSGLQFPNYSSELNVNALELDDSALYLCASSLVLGVATGELFFGEGSRLTVL.

This chain links TRBV19 with TRBJ1-1; weak D call: TRBD1 (6 bases). Per germline, CDR1 LNHDA and CDR2 SQIVND (reference sequence). Trimming cost V 7 bases and J 5 bases, with 23 bases left between them. The CDR3 totals 16 residues. CDR3 nucleotides: TGTGCCAGTAAGAGTTTCCCGGGGGCTCGTCGGACTGAAGCTTTCTTT. It yields the protein CASKSFPGARRTEAFF.

V is TRBV14 and J is TRBJ2-5, with TRBD1 matching over 8 bases. Germline V gives CDR1 SGHDN, CDR2 FVKESK. Trimming removed 0 bases from V and 2 bases from J; junction bases left unmatched: 17. This CDR3 is built from 20 residues. The CDR3 coding sequence is TGTGCCAGCAGCCAAGACCCCCCGACAGGGGCAGCCTGGGGGCAAGAGACCCAGTACTTC. Amino acid sequence: CASSQDPPTGAAWGQETQYF.

The CDR3 sequence: CAWRGLGNSPLHF. The DNA for the CDR3 is TGTGCCTGGAGGGGGTTGGGAAATTCACCCCTCCACTTT. The V gene is TRBV30, the J gene TRBJ1-6; D gene unclear. Germline lookup yields CDR1 GTSNPN and CDR2 SVGIG (reference sequence). This CDR3 has 13 residues. V dropped 3 bases and J dropped 7 bases, with 10 bases sitting between them.

This clone appeared once. The chain links TRBV27 to TRBJ2-5; D unclear. The CDR3 runs 13 residues. V lost 6 bases to trimming and J lost 5 bases, with 13 bases between them. Germline CDR1 reads MNHEY; CDR2 reads SMNVEV (reference sequence). Here the CDR3 reads CASREYFGETQYF. CDR3 bases: TGTGCCAGCAGGGAGTATTTCGGGGAGACCCAGTACTTC.